The next 14 T cell receptor beta chains were all read from a single sample in a study of Ad26.COV2.S vaccination and SARS-CoV-2 variants (dated by TCRdb to the early 2020s). Library method: the immunoSEQ multiplex PCR assay. Imported from immuneACCESS, the table was reduced by TCRdb to in-frame sequences with V and J called. These copies leave out some clones; in studies compared against another copy, an unresolved V gene accounts for under half, and the cause of the remainder is not known. The sample records roughly 380,000 clones, about 90% of which are singletons. Jointly, the top ten make up under 4% of the sample. Interpreted using the paper, the time point label stands for: individuals recovered from natural SARS-CoV-2 infection. The source was peripheral blood, collected after recovery from COVID-19. The receptors were sampled from a human donor who had recovered from COVID-19.

The chain couples TRBV3-1 (or the pseudogene TRBV3-2) to TRBJ2-5, with a tentative D call TRBD2 (6 bases). The CDR3 contains 14 residues. V gave up 1 base and J gave up 2 bases, with 8 bases separating them. Looked up from germline, CDR1 is LGHDT and CDR2 is YNNKEL (reference sequence). CDR3: CASSQVGTQETQYF. For the CDR3, the DNA is TGTGCCAGCAGCCAAGTTGGGACTCAAGAGACCCAGTACTTC.

V usage is TRBV12-3 or TRBV12-4 and J usage is TRBJ1-2; 7 bases line up with TRBD1. With V trimmed by 6 bases and J by 6 bases, 7 bases remained unmatched. This CDR3 region has 13 residues. This CDR3 is CASRPTGRDGYTF. CDR3 DNA: TGTGCCAGCAGGCCGACAGGGCGCGATGGCTACACCTTC.

The gene calls are TRBV7-2 and TRBJ2-1; 7 nucleotides align to TRBD2. Germline-derived CDR1 and CDR2 are SGHTA and FQGNSA. CDR3 length: 15 amino acids. V gave up 5 bases and J gave up 0 bases; unmatched junction bases: 4. CDR3 residues: CASSPLAVSYNEQFF. DNA for the CDR3: TGTGCCAGCAGCCCCCTAGCGGTCTCCTACAATGAGCAGTTCTTC. The complete variable domain, with remaining parts taken from reference TRBV7-2 and TRBJ2-1, reads GAGVSQSPSNKVTEKGKDVELRCDPISGHTALYWYRQSLGQGLEFLIYFQGNSAPDKSGLPSDRFSAERTGGSVSTLTIQRTQQEDSAVYLCASSPLAVSYNEQFFGPGTRLTVL.

V usage is TRBV11-2 and J usage is TRBJ1-5, with TRBD1 matching over 7 bases. J lost 2 bases, V lost 3 bases, and 7 bases had no gene match. The CDR3 covers 16 residues. Germline V lookup: CDR1 SGHAT, CDR2 FQNNGV. CDR3 loop: CASSLGQGGRNQPQHF. The CDR3 DNA is TGTGCCAGCAGCTTGGGCCAGGGGGGTCGCAATCAGCCCCAGCATTTT.

This clone is a singleton in its sample. This chain joins TRBV7-2 and TRBJ1-1, with 7 nucleotides matching TRBD1. From germline, CDR1 is SGHTA and CDR2 FQGNSA. The trim removed 5 bases at V and 0 bases at J, leaving 15 bases unmatched. The CDR3 is 18 residues long. The CDR3 is CASSPRDSLIVLNTEAFF. The CDR3 nucleotides are TGTGCCAGCAGCCCCCGGGACAGCCTAATAGTGTTGAACACTGAAGCTTTCTTT.

This chain connects TRBV5-8 to TRBJ2-5; the D is unclear. Trimming removed 7 bases at V and 4 bases at J, with 11 bases between. The germline gives CDR1 SGHTS, CDR2 YDEGEE. The CDR3 runs to 12 residues. The CDR3 loop reads CASEENVETQYF. Written as DNA, the CDR3 is TGTGCCAGCGAGGAAAACGTAGAGACCCAGTACTTC.

This rearrangement joins TRBV3-1 (or the pseudogene TRBV3-2) to TRBJ1-5; no definite D call. Germline V gives CDR1 LGHDT, CDR2 YNNKEL (reference sequence). There are 13 residues in the CDR3. Trimming shortened V by 1 base and J by 4 bases, and 5 bases separated the two germline ends. This CDR3 reads CASSQVGNQPQHF. The CDR3 bases are TGTGCCAGCAGCCAAGTAGGTAATCAGCCCCAGCATTTT.

This chain links TRBV4-1 with TRBJ2-3, with D unclear. The V end was cut by 4 bases, the J end by 1 base, with 12 bases between. Germline lookup yields CDR1 MGHRA and CDR2 YSYEKL. There are 15 residues in the CDR3. CDR3 amino acids: CASSRVRVGTDTQYF. CDR3 coding DNA: TGCGCCAGCAGCCGGGTGAGAGTCGGCACAGATACGCAGTATTTT.

This chain uses TRBV7-9 with TRBJ2-7; D may be TRBD1 (6 bases). The CDR3 consists of 15 residues. Trimming cost V 1 base and J 2 bases, with 12 bases left between them. Per the germline V gene, CDR1 is SEHNR and CDR2 is FQNEAQ (reference sequence). The CDR3: CASSLVEHRAYEQYF. CDR3 DNA sequence: TGTGCCAGCAGCTTAGTAGAACACAGGGCCTACGAGCAGTACTTC.

To note about this clone: The same CDR3 is also encoded by other DNA sequences in this sample. The J gene is TRBJ2-2, the V gene TRBV3-1 (or the pseudogene TRBV3-2); D might be TRBD1 (6 bases). V was shortened by 3 bases and J by 4 bases, with 9 bases between the two germline ends. The CDR3 length is 14 residues. From germline, CDR1 is LGHDT and CDR2 YNNKEL (reference sequence). CDR3 protein: CASSQDRSTGELFF. As DNA, the CDR3 is TGTGCCAGCAGCCAGGACAGAAGCACCGGGGAGCTGTTTTTT.

This chain links TRBV5-5 with TRBJ1-1; TRBD1 matches at 7 bases. After removal of 5 bases from V and 0 bases from J, the junction contained 10 bases not matched to a gene. The length of the CDR3 is 16 residues. The germline CDR1 and CDR2 sequences are SGHKS and YYEKEE (reference sequence). The CDR3 DNA is TGTGCCAGCAGTCATACCACGGGACAGCTGAACACTGAAGCTTTCTTT. As protein: CASSHTTGQLNTEAFF. Variable domain in full (rest from reference TRBV5-5 and TRBJ1-1): DAGVTQSPTHLIKTRGQQVTLRCSPISGHKSVSWYQQVLGQGPQFIFQYYEKEERGRGNFPDRFSARQFPNYSSELNVNALLLGDSALYLCASSHTTGQLNTEAFFGQGTRLTVV.

The CDR3 protein is CASSLSQGDGYTF. CDR3 in DNA: TGCGCCAGCAGCTTGTCCCAGGGCGATGGCTACACCTTC. J is TRBJ1-2 and V is TRBV5-1, with TRBD1 as a possible D gene (5 bases). Per the germline V gene, CDR1 is SGHRS and CDR2 is YFSETQ. Deletions cut 1 base from V and 6 bases from J, with 10 bases between. The CDR3 covers 13 residues.

The V call is TRBV21-1, the J call TRBJ2-7; TRBD2, the table's D call, was not compared with the DNA. TRBV21-1 corresponds to a pseudogene. CDR3 size: 19 residues. CDR3 residues: CASSIPGPSGGNTNYEQYF. CDR3 DNA sequence: TGTGCCAGCAGCATCCCCGGTCCCAGCGGGGGGAATACAAACTACGAGCAGTACTTC.

V usage is TRBV20-1 and J usage is TRBJ1-5; D gene ambiguous. The CDR3 runs 9 residues. V was cut by 5 bases and J by 8 bases, with 4 bases left in between. Germline V CDR1 and CDR2: DFQATT, SNEGSKA (reference sequence). Here the CDR3 DNA reads TGCAGTGCTGGGGAGCCCCAGCATTTT. Translation: CSAGEPQHF.